Listed below are T cell receptor beta chains from one sample, sequenced in a study of blood T cell repertoires in COVID-19. Some clones are missing from TCRdb's copy, which holds only in-frame ones; the method was immunoSEQ multiplex PCR. This sample has just over 300,000 clones, with about nine tenths found just once. The sample comprised PBMCs or T cells enriched from blood (not recorded which). These receptors were collected from a woman between 40 and 50 years old who had recovered from COVID-19. The CDR3 runs from the conserved cysteine through the conserved F or W. Fields, in order: CDR3 protein, CDR3 DNA, D gene, J gene, clone size, V gene. D genes are given only for firm matches. Not all rows give a size; the values are once, few, many and, for expanded clones, a class.

CASRRGVYNEQFF TGTGCCAGCCGACGGGGGGTCTACAATGAGCAGTTCTTC TRBD2 TRBJ2-1 . TRBV19
CASSFQSGLETQYF TGCGCCAGCAGCTTCCAGTCAGGGTTAGAGACCCAGTACTTC . TRBJ2-5 . TRBV5-1
CASGLGGNEQFF TGTGCTAGTGGTTTGGGCGGGAATGAGCAGTTCTTC . TRBJ2-1 . TRBV12-5
CASSSGLAGGLGDTQYF TGTGCCAGCAGCTCGGGACTAGCGGGGGGGCTGGGAGATACGCAGTATTTT TRBD2 TRBJ2-3 . TRBV7-2
CASSQAFYGYTF TGTGCCAGCTCCCAGGCCTTCTATGGCTACACCTTC . TRBJ1-2 . TRBV18
CATSEQVVGQETQYF TGTGCCACCTCGGAACAGGTGGTGGGGCAAGAGACCCAGTACTTC . TRBJ2-5 once TRBV7-6
CASSESRGADTQYF TGCGCCAGCAGTGAGTCCAGGGGCGCAGATACGCAGTATTTT . TRBJ2-3 . TRBV10-1
CASSQAGQGLSDEQYF TGCGCCAGCAGCCAAGCCGGACAGGGCCTGTCCGACGAGCAGTACTTC TRBD1 TRBJ2-7 . TRBV4-3
CASNQHRGGNTEAFF TGTGCCAGCAATCAACACAGGGGCGGGAACACTGAAGCTTTCTTT TRBD1 TRBJ1-1 . TRBV6-5
CASSHEALAEYNEQFF TGTGCCAGCAGCCATGAGGCACTAGCGGAATACAATGAGCAGTTCTTC TRBD2 TRBJ2-1 . TRBV3-1/TRBV3-2
CAISEGTGARWGYTF TGTGCCATCAGTGAGGGGACAGGGGCCCGTTGGGGCTACACCTTC TRBD1 TRBJ1-2 . TRBV10-3
CASYFRDRNSPLHF TGCGCCAGCTACTTCCGGGACAGAAATTCACCCCTCCACTTT TRBD1 TRBJ1-6 few TRBV23-1
CASSPGLAYDEQFF TGCGCCAGCAGTCCGGGACTAGCATACGATGAGCAGTTCTTC TRBD2 TRBJ2-1 . TRBV4-1
CAWSVNRPLQETQYF TGTGCCTGGAGTGTAAACAGGCCCCTCCAAGAGACCCAGTACTTC . TRBJ2-5 . TRBV30
CSGTATDGYTF TGCAGCGGAACGGCGACTGACGGCTACACCTTC . TRBJ1-2 once TRBV29-1
CASSHPRDSPNTSSGNTIYF TGCGCCAGCAGTCACCCGCGAGACAGCCCAAACACCAGCTCTGGAAACACCATATATTTT . TRBJ1-3 . TRBV23-1
CATSDVRASGDTGELFF TGTGCCACCAGTGATGTGAGGGCTAGCGGGGACACCGGGGAGCTGTTTTTT TRBD2 TRBJ2-2 . TRBV24-1
CSVTTGTENSPLHF TGCAGCGTGACTACCGGGACAGAAAATTCACCCCTCCACTTT TRBD1 TRBJ1-6 . TRBV29-1
CASSATGTGVSPLHF TGTGCCAGCAGTGCTACCGGAACAGGGGTTTCACCCCTCCACTTT TRBD1 TRBJ1-6 once TRBV2
CASSFLEVSYEQYF TGCGCCAGCAGCTTCTTAGAGGTGTCCTACGAGCAGTACTTC . TRBJ2-7 . TRBV5-1
CASRLTSGTGDGYTF TGTGCCAGCAGGCTGACCTCCGGGACAGGGGATGGCTACACCTTC TRBD1 TRBJ1-2 few TRBV27
CATSESRGYEQYF TGTGCCACCAGTGAATCCCGGGGCTACGAGCAGTACTTC . TRBJ2-7 . TRBV24-1
CASSLKGPEDTQYF TGTGCCAGCAGCTTGAAGGGGCCTGAAGATACGCAGTATTTT . TRBJ2-3 . TRBV7-9
CASSRTSGREMGRTGELFF TGTGCCAGCAGCAGGACTAGCGGGAGGGAAATGGGTCGGACCGGGGAGCTGTTTTTT TRBD2 TRBJ2-2 . TRBV5-6
CASSQDPGKFYGYTF TGCGCCAGCAGCCAAGATCCAGGGAAGTTCTATGGCTACACCTTC . TRBJ1-2 . TRBV4-1
CASSIGWSGGQETQYF TGTGCCAGTAGTATAGGGTGGAGCGGGGGCCAAGAGACCCAGTACTTC TRBD2 TRBJ2-5 . TRBV19
CASDRDPGSPDTQYF TGCGCCAGCGACCGAGACCCCGGGAGTCCAGATACGCAGTATTTT . TRBJ2-3 . TRBV5-1
CAIGGSEGSIQYF TGTGCCATCGGGGGGTCGGAAGGAAGCATTCAGTACTTC . TRBJ2-4 . TRBV10-3
CASSSLGQGVYEQYF TGTGCCAGCAGCTCCCTAGGCCAGGGCGTCTACGAGCAGTACTTC . TRBJ2-7 . TRBV21-1
CASSFQRGSPLHF TGTGCCAGCAGCTTCCAAAGGGGTTCACCCCTCCACTTT . TRBJ1-6 . TRBV5-4
CASSKVGRPHEQFF TGTGCCAGCAGCAAAGTTGGGAGACCCCATGAGCAGTTCTTC . TRBJ2-1 . TRBV21-1
CASSLAWGGQETQYF TGTGCCAGCAGCTTAGCGTGGGGGGGCCAAGAGACCCAGTACTTC TRBD2 TRBJ2-5 . TRBV13
CASSLPRTQGSTNEKLFF TGTGCCAGCAGCCTCCCGCGGACACAGGGATCAACTAATGAAAAACTGTTTTTT . TRBJ1-4 . TRBV11-3
CATSPPRQGAGQPQHF TGTGCCACTTCCCCCCCCCGACAGGGGGCAGGTCAGCCCCAGCATTTT TRBD1 TRBJ1-5 . TRBV19
CASSLRGGPYNEQFF TGTGCCAGCAGCTTGCGGGGGGGCCCCTACAATGAGCAGTTCTTC TRBD2 TRBJ2-1 once TRBV11-2
CASSLLSSGGHNEQFF TGTGCCAGCAGCCTCCTTTCTAGCGGGGGTCACAATGAGCAGTTCTTC TRBD2 TRBJ2-1 . TRBV11-2
CASSFNDRGTDTQYF TGCGCCAGCAGCTTTAACGACAGGGGAACAGATACGCAGTATTTT TRBD1 TRBJ2-3 . TRBV5-1
CAISWTGAMNTEAFF TGTGCCATCAGCTGGACAGGGGCGATGAACACTGAAGCTTTCTTT TRBD1 TRBJ1-1 . TRBV10-3
CASSPPTGLGYTF TGTGCCAGCAGCCCCCCGACAGGGTTAGGCTACACCTTC TRBD1 TRBJ1-2 . TRBV3-1/TRBV3-2
CASSSRTRGNTIYF TGTGCCAGCAGCTCCCGGACAAGGGGAAACACCATATATTTT . TRBJ1-3 . TRBV7-9
CSAAGTSGTPEQYF TGCAGCGCCGCCGGGACTAGCGGGACTCCCGAGCAGTACTTC TRBD2 TRBJ2-7 . TRBV29-1
CASSSNGGPYNEQFF TGTGCCAGCAGCTCAAACGGGGGGCCCTACAATGAGCAGTTCTTC . TRBJ2-1 . TRBV7-9